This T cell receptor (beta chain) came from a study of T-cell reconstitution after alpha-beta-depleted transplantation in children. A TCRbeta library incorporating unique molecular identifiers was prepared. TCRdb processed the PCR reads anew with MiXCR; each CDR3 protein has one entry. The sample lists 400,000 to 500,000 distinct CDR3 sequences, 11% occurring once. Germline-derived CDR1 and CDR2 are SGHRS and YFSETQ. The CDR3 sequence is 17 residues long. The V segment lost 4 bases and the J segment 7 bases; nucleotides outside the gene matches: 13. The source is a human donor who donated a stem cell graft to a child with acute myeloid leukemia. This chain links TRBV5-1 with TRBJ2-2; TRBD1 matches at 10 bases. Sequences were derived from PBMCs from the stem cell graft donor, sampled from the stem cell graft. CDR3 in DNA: TGCGCCAGCAGCATCCGGGACAGGGGTCGTCTTCACGGGGAGCTGTTTTTT. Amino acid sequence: CASSIRDRGRLHGELFF.